One sample yielded the 12 T cell receptor beta chains listed below, sequenced in a study of T cells expressing NK-cell markers. No DNA is given; TCRdb re-called the 5' RACE reads and lists each CDR3 protein once. This sample's table has roughly 280,000 distinct CDR3 sequences. Sequenced material: blood T cells: a sorted CD56 or NKG2C T cell subset, CD4+ or CD8+ T cells, or bulk PBMC T cells (not recorded which). These receptors came from a man aged 18 to 35 in good health.

The genes are TRBV25-1 and TRBJ2-3; TCRdb indicates TRBD2, and absent DNA this call remains unverified. In germline, CDR1 is MGHDK, CDR2 SYGVNS. The CDR3 loop spans 15 amino acids. Here the CDR3 reads CASTRLAGSTDTQYF.

This chain links TRBV5-4 with TRBJ2-5. Per germline, CDR1 SGHNT and CDR2 YYREEE (reference sequence). CDR3 length: 15 amino acids. The CDR3 sequence: CASSLAITTKETQYF.

V is TRBV30 and J is TRBJ2-7; TCRdb indicates TRBD1, and absent DNA this call remains unverified. Looked up from germline, CDR1 is GTSNPN and CDR2 is SVGIG (reference sequence). CDR3 length equals 13 residues. CDR3 protein: CAWSVPNRFEQYF.

The genes are TRBV12-3 or TRBV12-4 and TRBJ2-1; TCRdb gives TRBD1 as the D gene, but with no DNA this cannot be confirmed. The CDR3 is 14 amino acids. CDR3 loop: CASSFLSGVGKQFF.

The chain is built from TRBV7-8 and TRBJ2-7. The germline V gene has CDR1 SGHVS and CDR2 FQNEAQ. The CDR3 has 14 amino acids. The CDR3 sequence: CASSLGRGSYEQYF.

The chain employs TRBV5-1 and TRBJ1-1. The CDR3 extends over 13 amino acids. The V gene's germline CDR1 is SGHRS and CDR2 YFSETQ. The CDR3 spells CASSLSTETEVFF.

This chain joins TRBV7-2 and TRBJ1-5; the TCRdb call, TRBD1, lacks DNA for checking. Germline assignment: CDR1 SGHTA and CDR2 FQGNSA. The CDR3 is 14 amino acids. This chain's CDR3 is CASSLVGTDQPQHF.

The chain combines TRBV20-1 with TRBJ2-7; TCRdb calls TRBD1, which cannot be checked without DNA. The CDR3 sequence is 12 residues long. Germline loops: CDR1 DFQATT, CDR2 SNEGSKA (reference sequence). CDR3 sequence reads: CSAKPGSYEQYF.

The rearrangement uses TRBV4-3 and TRBJ2-2. The length of the CDR3 is 15 residues. Germline CDR1 and CDR2: LGHNA and YSLEER. CDR3 sequence: CASSQEGWDTGELFF.

J is TRBJ2-7 and V is TRBV6-5; the D call of TRBD2 rests on TCRdb alone, since no DNA is present to check it. The CDR3 runs 15 residues. Germline V gives CDR1 MNHEY, CDR2 SVGAGI. The CDR3 region is CASSYSRAGVYEQYF.

This sequence joins TRBV12-3 or TRBV12-4 and TRBJ2-1; TCRdb calls TRBD1, which cannot be checked without DNA. The CDR3 is made up of 11 amino acids. CDR3 residues: CASSLFQGTFF.

CDR3 sequence reads: CASSQDGEGAGGYTF. The chain employs TRBV4-3 and TRBJ1-2; TCRdb lists TRBD1, though no DNA is available to test this call. The CDR3 loop spans 15 amino acids. From germline, CDR1 is LGHNA and CDR2 YSLEER.